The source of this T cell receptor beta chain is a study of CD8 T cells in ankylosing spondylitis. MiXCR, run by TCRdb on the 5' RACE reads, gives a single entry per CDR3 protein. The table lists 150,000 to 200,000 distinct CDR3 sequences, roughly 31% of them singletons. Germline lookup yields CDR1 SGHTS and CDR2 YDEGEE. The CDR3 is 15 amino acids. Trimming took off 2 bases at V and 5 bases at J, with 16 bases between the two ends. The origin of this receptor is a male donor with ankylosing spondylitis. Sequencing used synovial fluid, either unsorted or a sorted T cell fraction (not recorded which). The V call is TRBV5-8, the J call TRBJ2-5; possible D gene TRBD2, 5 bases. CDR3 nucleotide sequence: TGTGCCAGCAGCTTTGACACGGGATGGGATGAGACCCAGTACTTC. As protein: CASSFDTGWDETQYF. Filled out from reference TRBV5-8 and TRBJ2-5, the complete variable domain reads EAGVTQSPTHLIKTRGQQATLRCSPISGHTSVYWYQQALGLGLQFLLWYDEGEERNRGNFPPRFSGRQFPNYSSELNVNALELEDSALYLCASSFDTGWDETQYFGPGTRLLVL.